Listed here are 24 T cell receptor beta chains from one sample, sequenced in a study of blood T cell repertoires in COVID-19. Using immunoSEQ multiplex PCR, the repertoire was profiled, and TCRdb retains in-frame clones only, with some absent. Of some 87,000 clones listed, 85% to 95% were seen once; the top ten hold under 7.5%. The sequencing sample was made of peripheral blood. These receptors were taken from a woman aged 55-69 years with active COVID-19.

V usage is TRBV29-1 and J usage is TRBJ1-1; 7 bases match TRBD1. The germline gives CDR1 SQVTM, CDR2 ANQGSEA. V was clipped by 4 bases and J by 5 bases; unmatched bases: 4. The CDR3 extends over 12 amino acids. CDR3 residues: CSVGDSGTEAFF. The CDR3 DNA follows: TGCAGCGTTGGGGACAGTGGAACTGAAGCTTTCTTT.

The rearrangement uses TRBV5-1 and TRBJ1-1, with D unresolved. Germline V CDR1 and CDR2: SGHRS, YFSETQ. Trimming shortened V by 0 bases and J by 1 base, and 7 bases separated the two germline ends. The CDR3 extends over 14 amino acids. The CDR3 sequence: CASSLGPSNTEAFF. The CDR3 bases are TGCGCCAGCAGCTTGGGTCCGTCGAACACTGAAGCTTTCTTT.

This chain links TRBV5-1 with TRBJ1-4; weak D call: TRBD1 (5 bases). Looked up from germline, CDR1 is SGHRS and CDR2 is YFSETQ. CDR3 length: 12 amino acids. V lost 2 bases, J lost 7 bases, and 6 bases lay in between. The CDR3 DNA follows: TGCGCCAGCAGCTTCGGGGGTGAAAAACTGTTTTTT. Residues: CASSFGGEKLFF.

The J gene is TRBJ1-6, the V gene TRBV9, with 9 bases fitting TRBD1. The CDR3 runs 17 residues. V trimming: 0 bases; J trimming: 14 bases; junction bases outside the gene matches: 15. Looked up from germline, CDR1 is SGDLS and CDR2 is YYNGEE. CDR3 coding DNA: TGTGCCAGCAGCGTAGACACCGGGACAGGGAATCGGCTATCCCTCCACTTT. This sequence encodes CASSVDTGTGNRLSLHF.

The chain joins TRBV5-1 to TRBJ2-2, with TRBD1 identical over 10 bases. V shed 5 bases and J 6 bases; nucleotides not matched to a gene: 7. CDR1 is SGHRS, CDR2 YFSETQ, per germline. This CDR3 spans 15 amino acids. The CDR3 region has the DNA TGCGCCAGCAGTTCAACCGGGACAGGGGCCGGGGAGCTGTTTTTT. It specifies CASSSTGTGAGELFF. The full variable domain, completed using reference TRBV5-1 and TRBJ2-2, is KAGVTQTPRYLIKTRGQQVTLSCSPISGHRSVSWYQQTPGQGLQFLFEYFSETQRNKGNFPGRFSGRQFSNSRSEMNVSTLELGDSALYLCASSSTGTGAGELFFGEGSRLTVL.

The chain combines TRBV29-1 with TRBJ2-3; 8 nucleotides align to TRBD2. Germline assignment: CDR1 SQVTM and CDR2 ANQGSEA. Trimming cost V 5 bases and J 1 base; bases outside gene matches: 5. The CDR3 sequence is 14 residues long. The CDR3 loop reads CSVRLAYGTDTQYF. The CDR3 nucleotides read TGCAGCGTTCGACTAGCGTACGGCACAGATACGCAGTATTTT.

CDR3 region: CASSYSRGYNEQFF. CDR3 sequence (DNA): TGTGCCAGCAGTTACAGTCGAGGGTACAATGAGCAGTTCTTC. The V gene is TRBV6-5, the J gene TRBJ2-1; tentative D call: TRBD2 (5 bases). The CDR3 extends over 14 amino acids. V lost 2 bases to trimming and J lost 4 bases, with 9 bases between them. Looked up from germline, CDR1 is MNHEY and CDR2 is SVGAGI.

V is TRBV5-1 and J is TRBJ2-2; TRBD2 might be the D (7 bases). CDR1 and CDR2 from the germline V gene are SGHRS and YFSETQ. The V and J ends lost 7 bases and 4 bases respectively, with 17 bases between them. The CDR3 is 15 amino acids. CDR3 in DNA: TGCGCCAGCGCCCGGGGGGCCTCGGGCACCGGGGAGCTGTTTTTT. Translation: CASARGASGTGELFF.

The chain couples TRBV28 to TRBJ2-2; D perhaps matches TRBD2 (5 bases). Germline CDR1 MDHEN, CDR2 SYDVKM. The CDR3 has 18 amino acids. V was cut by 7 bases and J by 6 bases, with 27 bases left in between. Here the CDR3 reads CASTLILREPDPAGELFF. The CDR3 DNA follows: TGTGCCAGCACCCTAATTCTGAGGGAGCCCGACCCCGCCGGGGAGCTGTTTTTT.

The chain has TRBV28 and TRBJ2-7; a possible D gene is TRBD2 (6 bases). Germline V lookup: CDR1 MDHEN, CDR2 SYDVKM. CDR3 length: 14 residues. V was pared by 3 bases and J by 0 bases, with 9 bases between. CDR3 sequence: CASSFGGNSYEQYF. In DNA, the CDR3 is TGTGCCAGCAGTTTTGGGGGGAACTCCTACGAGCAGTACTTC.

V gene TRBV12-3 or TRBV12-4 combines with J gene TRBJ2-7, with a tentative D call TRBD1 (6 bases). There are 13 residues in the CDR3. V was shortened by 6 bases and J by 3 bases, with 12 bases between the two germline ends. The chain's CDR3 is CASSQDSDYEQYF. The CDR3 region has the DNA TGTGCCAGCAGCCAGGACAGTGACTACGAGCAGTACTTC.

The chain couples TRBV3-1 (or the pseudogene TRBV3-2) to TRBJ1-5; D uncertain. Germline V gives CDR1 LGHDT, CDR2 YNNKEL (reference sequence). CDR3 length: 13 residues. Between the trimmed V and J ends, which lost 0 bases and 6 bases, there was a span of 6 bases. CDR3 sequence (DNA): TGTGCCAGCAGCCAAGATCTCGTTCAGCCCCAGCATTTT. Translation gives CASSQDLVQPQHF.

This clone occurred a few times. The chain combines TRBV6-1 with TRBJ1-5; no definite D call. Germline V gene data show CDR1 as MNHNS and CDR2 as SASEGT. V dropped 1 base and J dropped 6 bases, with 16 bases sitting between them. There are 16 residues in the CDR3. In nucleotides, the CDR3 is TGTGCCAGCAGTGAAGTTGGGGAGGGTATGGGTCAGCCCCAGCATTTT. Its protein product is CASSEVGEGMGQPQHF.

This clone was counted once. The CDR3 loop reads CATSRDPVRSNSPLHF. The CDR3 bases are TGTGCCACCAGCAGAGATCCGGTGAGATCAAATTCACCCCTCCACTTT. The genes are TRBV15 and TRBJ1-6; D is unclear. The V gene's germline CDR1 is LNHNV and CDR2 YYDKDF (reference sequence). With 0 bases removed from V and 7 bases from J, the gap between germline ends came to 13 bases. The CDR3 sequence is 16 residues long. Together with reference TRBV15 and TRBJ1-6, the CDR3 gives the full variable domain: DAMVIQNPRYQVTQFGKPVTLSCSQTLNHNVMYWYQQKSSQAPKLLFHYYDKDFNNEADTPDNFQSRRPNTSFCFLDIRSPGLGDTAMYLCATSRDPVRSNSPLHFGNGTRLTVT.

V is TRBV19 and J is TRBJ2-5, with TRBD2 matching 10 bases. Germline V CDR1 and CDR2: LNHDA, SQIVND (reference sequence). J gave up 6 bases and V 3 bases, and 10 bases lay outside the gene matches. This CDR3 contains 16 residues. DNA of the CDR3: TGTGCCAGTAGTATTGGGAGCGGGAGGGCCGAGAAGACCCAGTACTTC. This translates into CASSIGSGRAEKTQYF.

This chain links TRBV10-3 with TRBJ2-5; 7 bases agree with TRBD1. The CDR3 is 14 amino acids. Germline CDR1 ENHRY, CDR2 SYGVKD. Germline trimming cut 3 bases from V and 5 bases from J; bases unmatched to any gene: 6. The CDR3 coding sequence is TGTGCCATCAGTGACCGACAGGGTCCTGAGACCCAGTACTTC. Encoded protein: CAISDRQGPETQYF.

The CDR3 DNA follows: TGTGCCAGCAGCTTAGATCTGGGGGCGTACGAGCAGTACTTC. It is translated as CASSLDLGAYEQYF. The J gene is TRBJ2-7, the V gene TRBV11-3; D is possibly TRBD1 (6 bases). Per germline, CDR1 SGHNT and CDR2 YENEEA. The V gene lost 0 bases and the J gene lost 4 bases, with 10 bases spanning the gap. The CDR3 has 14 residues.

DNA of the CDR3: TGTGCCACCGCGGGGGCGGGAGGGAGCTCCTACAATGAGCAGTTCTTC. This gives the protein CATAGAGGSSYNEQFF. This chain uses TRBV24-1 with TRBJ2-1; 9 bases match TRBD2. Germline trimming cut 9 bases from V and 0 bases from J; bases unmatched to any gene: 8. CDR3 length equals 16 residues. CDR1 and CDR2 from the germline V gene are KGHDR and SFDVKD.

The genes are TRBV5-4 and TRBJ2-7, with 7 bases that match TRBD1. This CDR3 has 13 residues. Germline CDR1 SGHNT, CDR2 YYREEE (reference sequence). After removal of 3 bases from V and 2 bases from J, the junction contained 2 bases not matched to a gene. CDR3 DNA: TGTGCCAGCAGCTCGGGACAGCCCTACGAGCAGTACTTC. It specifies CASSSGQPYEQYF.

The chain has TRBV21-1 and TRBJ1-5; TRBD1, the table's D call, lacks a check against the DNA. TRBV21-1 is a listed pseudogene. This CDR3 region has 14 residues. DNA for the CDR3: TGTGCCAGCACCCCAACAGGGGACGGTCAGCCCCAGCATTTT. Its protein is CASTPTGDGQPQHF.

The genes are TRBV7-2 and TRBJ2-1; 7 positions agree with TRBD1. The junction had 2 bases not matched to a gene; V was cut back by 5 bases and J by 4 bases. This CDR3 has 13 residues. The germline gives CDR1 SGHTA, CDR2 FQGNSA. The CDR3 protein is CASSPGQYNEQFF. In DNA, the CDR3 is TGTGCCAGCAGCCCGGGACAGTACAATGAGCAGTTCTTC.

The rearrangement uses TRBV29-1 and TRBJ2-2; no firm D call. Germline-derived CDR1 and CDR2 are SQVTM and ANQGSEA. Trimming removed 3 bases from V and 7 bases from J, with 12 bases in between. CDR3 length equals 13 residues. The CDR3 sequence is CSVDSPEIGELFF. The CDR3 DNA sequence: TGCAGCGTTGATTCCCCGGAGATCGGGGAGCTGTTTTTT.

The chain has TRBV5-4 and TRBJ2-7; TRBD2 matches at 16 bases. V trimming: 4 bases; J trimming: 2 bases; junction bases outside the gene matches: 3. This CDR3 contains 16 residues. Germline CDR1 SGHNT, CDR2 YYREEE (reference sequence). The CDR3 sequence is CASSPGTSGRAYEQYF. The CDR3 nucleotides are TGTGCCAGCAGCCCCGGGACTAGCGGGAGGGCCTACGAGCAGTACTTC.

The CDR3 DNA reads TGTGCCAGCAGCTTAATCAGTCTTGGAAACACCATATATTTT. Protein product: CASSLISLGNTIYF. The chain couples TRBV7-9 to TRBJ1-3; D not resolved. V was cut by 2 bases and J by 3 bases, with 8 bases left in between. The CDR3 is 14 residues long. Germline V gene lookup returns CDR1 SEHNR and CDR2 FQNEAQ (reference sequence). Supplemented by reference TRBV7-9 and TRBJ1-3, the full variable domain reads DTGVSQNPRHKITKRGQNVTFRCDPISEHNRLYWYRQTLGQGPEFLTYFQNEAQLEKSRLLSDRFSAERPKGSFSTLEIQRTEQGDSAMYLCASSLISLGNTIYFGEGSWLTVV.